This T cell receptor (beta chain) is from a study of blood T cells in healthy people across ages. About the study: About one barcoded beta molecule per two T cells was captured by template switching.

Notes on this clonotype: Its antigen is still unknown.

Whole-study findings and limits: Age advanced and TCR beta diversity per million T cells fell, roughly linearly.

V lost 2 bases and J 6 bases, leaving 15 bases between the germline ends. The CDR3 is 15 amino acids. Germline V gene sequence: CDR1 SEHNR, CDR2 FQNEAQ (reference sequence). Primed by a sample-barcoded 5' primer and a J-beta primer mix, a second PCR proceeded for roughly 6 to 12 cycles. The template-switch adaptor was a 5' adaptor with 12 random nucleotides. It tagged each cDNA molecule. TCRdb analysed the 5' RACE reads with MiXCR anew, one entry per CDR3 protein. The sample has roughly 1,500,000 distinct CDR3 sequences, 42% seen once. The origin of this receptor is a woman younger than 30 in good health. The chain carries TRBV7-9 and TRBJ2-3, with no clear D. Sequenced sample: blood. The CDR3 reads CASSLLMMAADTQYF. CDR3 coding DNA: TGTGCCAGCAGCTTATTAATGATGGCAGCCGATACGCAGTATTTT.